The present TCR beta chain was sequenced within a study of blood T cell repertoires in COVID-19. Libraries were prepared by immunoSEQ multiplex PCR; TCRdb keeps only in-frame clonotypes and omits some of them. The sample contains more than 20,000 clones, less than 85% of which appear only once. This receptor was obtained from a man in his sixties with active COVID-19. Source material: peripheral blood.

The DNA of the CDR3 is TGTGCCAGCAGTGAGATTAGCGGGGCACCCTACGAGCAGTACTTC. Amino acids: CASSEISGAPYEQYF. The chain couples TRBV6-1 to TRBJ2-7; 8 bases align to TRBD2. The junction had 6 bases not matched to a gene; V was cut back by 3 bases and J by 2 bases. The CDR3 extends over 15 amino acids. CDR1 MNHNS and CDR2 SASEGT come from the germline V gene.